This entry concerns a single T cell receptor (beta chain). Its antigen is not known. Sequencing was performed with immunoSEQ multiplex PCR; in TCRdb, only in-frame clones are kept and a portion is missing. The data contain about 86,000 clones, roughly nine tenths of them singletons. The sample is drawn from a study of T cell responses to AZD1222 COVID-19 vaccine. Study results and limitations: Spike as a whole was targeted by vaccine-associated CD4 TCRs, dominant at 160-218 and 743-854. Spike-specific TCR breadth and depth rose after two AZD1222 doses. All repertoire sampling was performed exclusively after the peak T cell response.

The CDR3 covers 15 residues. Deletions cut 5 bases from V and 4 bases from J, with 15 bases between. Germline V gene sequence: CDR1 KGHDR, CDR2 SFDVKD. Sample: peripheral blood, taken on day 0 of AZD1222 vaccination. This chain uses TRBV24-1 with TRBJ2-3; possibly TRBD2 for D (6 bases). This TCR was sampled from an adult in good health. CDR3 loop: CATSGGGGISDTQYF. The DNA for the CDR3 is TGTGCCACCAGTGGGGGTGGGGGGATTTCAGATACGCAGTATTTT.